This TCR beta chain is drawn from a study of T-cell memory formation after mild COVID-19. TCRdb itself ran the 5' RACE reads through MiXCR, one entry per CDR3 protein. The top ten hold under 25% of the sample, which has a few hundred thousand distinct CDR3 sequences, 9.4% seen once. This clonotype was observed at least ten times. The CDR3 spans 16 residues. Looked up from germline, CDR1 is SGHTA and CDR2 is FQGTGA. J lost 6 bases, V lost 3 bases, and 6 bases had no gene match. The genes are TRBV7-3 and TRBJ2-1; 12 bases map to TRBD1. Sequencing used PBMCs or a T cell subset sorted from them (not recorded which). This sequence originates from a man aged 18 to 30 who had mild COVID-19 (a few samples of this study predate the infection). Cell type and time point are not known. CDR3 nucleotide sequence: TGTGCCAGCAGCTTGGGCTGGGGACAGGGGGCCAATGAGCAGTTCTTC. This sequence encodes CASSLGWGQGANEQFF.